Following are 10 T cell receptor beta chains from one sample sequenced in a study of T cell responses to AZD1222 COVID-19 vaccine. Method: immunoSEQ multiplex PCR; TCRdb's copy keeps in-frame clones and lacks some. The sample has approximately 180,000 clones; roughly 89% are singletons. The specimen was peripheral blood, collected on day 0 of AZD1222 vaccination. All receptors come from an adult in good health.

This clone was seen just once. The chain carries TRBV5-1 and TRBJ2-1; D unresolved. Germline assignment: CDR1 SGHRS and CDR2 YFSETQ. The CDR3 loop spans 15 amino acids. Trimming cost V 2 bases and J 5 bases, with 14 bases left between them. For the CDR3, the DNA is TGCGCCAGCAGCTTAGGGTCTCTAGTAGACAATGAGCAGTTCTTC. It is translated as CASSLGSLVDNEQFF.

The CDR3 DNA reads TGTGCCACCAGCGTAACGGGGGGGGACACTGAAGCTTTCTTT. Protein product: CATSVTGGDTEAFF. The chain links TRBV15 to TRBJ1-1; tentative D call: TRBD1 (5 bases). CDR1 is LNHNV and CDR2 is YYDKDF in the germline V gene (reference sequence). The V and J ends lost 5 bases and 3 bases respectively, with 13 bases between them. This CDR3 comprises 14 residues.

The chain uses TRBV7-9 and TRBJ2-1, with no clear D. The germline CDR1 and CDR2 sequences are SEHNR and FQNEAQ (reference sequence). The CDR3 has 12 amino acids. The V gene lost 5 bases and the J gene lost 7 bases, with 9 bases spanning the gap. This CDR3 reads CASSAIGNEQFF. Here the CDR3 DNA reads TGTGCCAGCAGCGCCATCGGTAATGAGCAGTTCTTC.

The J gene is TRBJ2-1, the V gene TRBV3-1 (or the pseudogene TRBV3-2), with 9 bases matching TRBD1. The CDR3 covers 16 residues. V shed 1 base, J shed 4 bases, and the junction held 5 bases outside the gene matches. Per the germline V gene, CDR1 is LGHDT and CDR2 is YNNKEL (reference sequence). CDR3 DNA: TGTGCCAGCAGCCAAGGGGACAGGGCAAGATACAATGAGCAGTTCTTC. It yields the protein CASSQGDRARYNEQFF.

The gene calls are TRBV7-9 and TRBJ1-2; no clear D gene. Trimming cost V 1 base and J 2 bases, with 8 bases left between them. Looked up from germline, CDR1 is SEHNR and CDR2 is FQNEAQ (reference sequence). The CDR3 runs 14 residues. CDR3 sequence: CASSLGQSNYGYTF. DNA of the CDR3: TGTGCCAGCAGCTTAGGGCAGTCCAACTATGGCTACACCTTC.

This chain joins TRBV28 and TRBJ1-1; no clear D. Trimming removed 6 bases from V and 1 base from J, with 12 bases in between. The germline CDR1 and CDR2 sequences are MDHEN and SYDVKM. The CDR3 is made up of 14 amino acids. The CDR3 is CASRPPLENTEAFF. The CDR3 region has the DNA TGTGCCAGCAGACCGCCGCTGGAGAACACTGAAGCTTTCTTT. The full variable domain, its missing parts supplied by reference TRBV28 and TRBJ1-1, is DVKVTQSSRYLVKRTGEKVFLECVQDMDHENMFWYRQDPGLGLRLIYFSYDVKMKEKGDIPEGYSVSREKKERFSLILESASTNQTSMYLCASRPPLENTEAFFGQGTRLTVV.

This chain joins TRBV29-1 and TRBJ2-6; 9 bases are a match to TRBD1. CDR1 SQVTM and CDR2 ANQGSEA come from the germline V gene. The CDR3 consists of 15 residues. The junction had 5 bases not matched to a gene; V was cut back by 8 bases and J by 0 bases. The chain's CDR3 is CSIGTGISGANVLTF. Here the CDR3 DNA reads TGCAGCATTGGGACAGGGATCTCTGGGGCCAACGTCCTGACTTTC. The full variable domain, its missing parts supplied by reference TRBV29-1 and TRBJ2-6, is SAVISQKPSRDICQRGTSLTIQCQVDSQVTMMFWYRQQPGQSLTLIATANQGSEATYESGFVIDKFPISRPNLTFSTLTVSNMSPEDSSIYLCSIGTGISGANVLTFGAGSRLTVL.

The chain links TRBV29-1 to TRBJ1-1; no reliable D call. The CDR3 has 14 amino acids. The germline V and J ends were trimmed by 0 bases and 0 bases, with 8 bases remaining between them. Germline-derived CDR1 and CDR2 are SQVTM and ANQGSEA. The CDR3: CSVEDQLMNTEAFF. DNA of the CDR3: TGCAGCGTTGAAGATCAGCTCATGAACACTGAAGCTTTCTTT.

The chain has TRBV10-3 and TRBJ1-2; possible D gene TRBD1, 5 bases. The CDR3 is 14 amino acids. The ends were cut back, 2 bases at V and 8 bases at J, with 15 bases in the middle. Germline V gene data show CDR1 as ENHRY and CDR2 as SYGVKD. CDR3 sequence (DNA): TGTGCCATCAGTGAGGGTCAGGGTACAGTAGGCTACACCTTC. Translation gives CAISEGQGTVGYTF.

J is TRBJ2-3 and V is TRBV6-1, with D maybe TRBD2 (7 bases). Germline CDR1 MNHNS, CDR2 SASEGT. This CDR3 has 14 amino acids. Trimming took off 1 base at V and 4 bases at J, with 9 bases between the two ends. CDR3 DNA sequence: TGTGCCAGCAGTGAAGGGGGGGGCGCAGATACGCAGTATTTT. Protein sequence: CASSEGGGADTQYF.